What follows are 5 T cell receptor beta chains derived from one specimen sequenced in a study of blood T cell repertoires in COVID-19. The data were produced by immunoSEQ multiplex PCR, yet TCRdb's version contains in-frame clones alone and is incomplete. The sample has tens of thousands of clones, 65% to 90% seen once. Sequencing was carried out using peripheral blood. The receptors were gathered from a human donor in a cohort sampled during active COVID-19.

The chain combines TRBV12-3 or TRBV12-4 with TRBJ1-1, with D unresolved. Trimming left V 6 bases short and J 2 bases short, with 10 bases between. The CDR3 contains 13 residues. The CDR3: CASRSTANTEAFF. For the CDR3, the DNA is TGTGCCAGCAGATCAACAGCTAACACTGAAGCTTTCTTT.

This chain links TRBV30 with TRBJ2-2; D is possibly TRBD2 (5 bases). V lost 2 bases, J lost 1 base, and 11 bases lay in between. The CDR3 runs 15 residues. Germline V CDR1 and CDR2: GTSNPN, SVGIG (reference sequence). CDR3: CAWSLTGKNTGELFF. CDR3 bases: TGTGCCTGGAGTCTTACCGGGAAGAACACCGGGGAGCTGTTTTTT. Full variable domain (rest looked up from reference TRBV30 and TRBJ2-2): SQTIHQWPATLVQPVGSPLSLECTVEGTSNPNLYWYRQAAGRGLQLLFYSVGIGQISSEVPQNLSASRPQDRQFILSSKKLLLSDSGFYLCAWSLTGKNTGELFFGEGSRLTVL.

This chain connects TRBV3-1 (or the pseudogene TRBV3-2) to TRBJ1-1, with a weak D call TRBD1 (5 bases). Germline loops: CDR1 LGHDT, CDR2 YNNKEL (reference sequence). V lost 4 bases and J lost 6, with 15 bases in between. The length of the CDR3 is 14 residues. CDR3 sequence reads: CASSPFGRVAEAFF. The CDR3 nucleotides read TGTGCCAGCAGCCCGTTTGGCAGGGTAGCTGAAGCTTTCTTT.

This clone was found once. The chain couples TRBV25-1 to TRBJ1-2, with 7 bases that match TRBD1. The CDR3 is 15 amino acids. From germline, CDR1 is MGHDK and CDR2 SYGVNS. The J segment lost 7 bases and the V segment lost 5 bases, leaving 13 bases of the junction unmatched. CDR3 in DNA: TGTGCCAGCAGTCCGACAGGGATCCTCGGTCGTGGCTACACCTTC. As protein: CASSPTGILGRGYTF.

The genes are TRBV29-1 and TRBJ1-4, with 11 bases lining up with TRBD1. The germline V gene encodes CDR1 SQVTM and CDR2 ANQGSEA. Trimming took 7 bases from V and 8 from J; bases not matched to a gene: 9. This CDR3 has 14 residues. CDR3 loop: CSGSTGTGGEKLFF. The CDR3 DNA reads TGCAGCGGAAGTACCGGGACAGGGGGAGAAAAACTGTTTTTT.